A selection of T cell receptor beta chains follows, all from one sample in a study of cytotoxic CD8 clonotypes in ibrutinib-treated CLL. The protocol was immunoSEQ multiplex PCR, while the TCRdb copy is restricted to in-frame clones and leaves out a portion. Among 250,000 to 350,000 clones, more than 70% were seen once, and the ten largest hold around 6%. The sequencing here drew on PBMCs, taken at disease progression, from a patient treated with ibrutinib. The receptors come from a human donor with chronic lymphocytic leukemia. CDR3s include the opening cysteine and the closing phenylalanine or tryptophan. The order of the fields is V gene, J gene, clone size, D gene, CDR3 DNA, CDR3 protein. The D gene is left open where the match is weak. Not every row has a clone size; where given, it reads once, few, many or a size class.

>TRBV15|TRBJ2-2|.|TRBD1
TGTGCCACCGGGACAGCCTACACCGGGGAGCTGTTTTTT
CATGTAYTGELFF
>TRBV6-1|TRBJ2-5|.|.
TGTGCCAGCAGTCTATCTCAGGGGTTGGGAGAGACCCAGTACTTC
CASSLSQGLGETQYF
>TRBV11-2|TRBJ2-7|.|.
TGTGCCAGCAGTATAGGGGTCAGCTACGAGCAGTACTTC
CASSIGVSYEQYF
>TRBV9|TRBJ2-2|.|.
TGTGCCAGCAGCCCTCGGAACACCGGGGAGCTGTTTTTT
CASSPRNTGELFF
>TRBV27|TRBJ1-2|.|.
TGTGCCAGCAGTTTTCTTCCTCTGAACTATGGCTACACCTTC
CASSFLPLNYGYTF
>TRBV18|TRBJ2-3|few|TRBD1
TGTGCCAGCTCACCGGGACAGGGACTTACAGATACGCAGTATTTT
CASSPGQGLTDTQYF
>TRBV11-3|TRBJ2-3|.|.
TGTGCCAGCAGCTTAGATCGGGGGAGCACAGATACGCAGTATTTT
CASSLDRGSTDTQYF
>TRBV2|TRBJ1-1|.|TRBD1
TGTGCCAGCAGTGCGGACAGGGTGAACACTGAAGCTTTCTTT
CASSADRVNTEAFF
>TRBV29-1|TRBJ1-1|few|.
TGCAGCGTTGAATGGGACATGAACACTGAAGCTTTCTTT
CSVEWDMNTEAFF
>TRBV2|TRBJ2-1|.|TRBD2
TGTGCCAGCAGGATACCTAGCGGGAGGAGTTACAATGAGCAGTTCTTC
CASRIPSGRSYNEQFF
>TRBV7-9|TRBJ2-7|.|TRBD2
TGTGCCAGCAGCTTAGCGGGCCCGGGGGGACGGTACGAGCAGTACTTC
CASSLAGPGGRYEQYF
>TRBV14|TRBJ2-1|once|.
TGTGCCAGCAGCCAGGTCTTGGGAGTGGCTGAGCAGTTCTTC
CASSQVLGVAEQFF
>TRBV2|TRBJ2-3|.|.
TGTGCCAGCACCAGGGACTTCGCTAGCACAGATACGCAGTATTTT
CASTRDFASTDTQYF
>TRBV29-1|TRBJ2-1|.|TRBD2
TGCAGCGTTGATCGTGCGAGCGGGAGGGACGAGCAGTTCTTC
CSVDRASGRDEQFF
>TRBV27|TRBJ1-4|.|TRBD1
TGTGCCAGCAGTTTATGGGCAGGGGGCGAAAAACTGTTTTTT
CASSLWAGGEKLFF
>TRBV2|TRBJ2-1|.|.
TGTGCCAGCAGTGAACGATCGGGGGGCCACAATGAGCAGTTCTTC
CASSERSGGHNEQFF
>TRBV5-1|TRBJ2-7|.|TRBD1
TGCGCCAGCAGCTCTTATCCGGGACAGGGCAATTACGAGCAGTACTTC
CASSSYPGQGNYEQYF
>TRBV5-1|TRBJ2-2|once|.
TGCGCCAGCAGCCCCAGGGGACGGGGCACCGGGGAGCTGTTTTTT
CASSPRGRGTGELFF
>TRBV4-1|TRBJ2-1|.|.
TGCGCCAGCAGCCAAGACAGGGCCAATGAGCAGTTCTTC
CASSQDRANEQFF
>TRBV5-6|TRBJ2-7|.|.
TGTGCCAGCAGCTTGACGTACGAGCAGTACTTC
CASSLTYEQYF
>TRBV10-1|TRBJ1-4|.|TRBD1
TGCGCCAGCAGTGTTTTCCATCCGGGACAGGCGATCAATGAAAAACTGTTTTTT
CASSVFHPGQAINEKLFF
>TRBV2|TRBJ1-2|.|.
TGTGCCAGCAGTGAAAGCCAGGGTAACTATGGCTACACCTTC
CASSESQGNYGYTF
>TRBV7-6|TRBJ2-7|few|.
TGTGCCAGCAGCAGTACAGGGTTCTACGAGCAGTACTTC
CASSSTGFYEQYF
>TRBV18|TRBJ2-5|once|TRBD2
TGTGCCAGCTCACGACGGACTAGCGGGAACCAAGAGACCCAGTACTTC
CASSRRTSGNQETQYF
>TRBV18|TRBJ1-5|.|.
TGTGCCAGCTCACCAGGAGAGAATCAGCCCCAGCATTTT
CASSPGENQPQHF
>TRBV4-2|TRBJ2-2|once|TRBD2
TGTGCCAGCAGCCTACAATATGCAAGACTAGCGGGGGGCAGGACCGGGGAGCTGTTTTTT
CASSLQYARLAGGRTGELFF
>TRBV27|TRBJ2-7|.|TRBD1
TGTGCCAACGACGACAGGGGCCGGGACGAGCAGTACTTC
CANDDRGRDEQYF
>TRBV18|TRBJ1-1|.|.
TGTGCCAGCTCACCAGGAAGGAGCGGTAATGAAGCTTTCTTT
CASSPGRSGNEAFF
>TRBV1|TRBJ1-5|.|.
TGCACCAGCAGGCCTACTCCCTCCTCAAGCGTAGGTAGTTTTCAGCCCCAGCATTTT
CTSRPTPSSSVGSFQPQHF
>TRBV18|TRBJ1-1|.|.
TGTGCCAGCTCACCGCACCGCCAGGGCGGAGGGAACACTGAAGCTTTCTTT
CASSPHRQGGGNTEAFF
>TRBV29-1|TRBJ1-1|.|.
TGCAGCGTTGAAAACCCCACGGCCAGGGGTACTGAAGCTTTCTTT
CSVENPTARGTEAFF
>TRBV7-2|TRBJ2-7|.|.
TGTGCCAGCAGCAGCCGACAGGCGCGCTCCTACGAGCAGTACTTC
CASSSRQARSYEQYF
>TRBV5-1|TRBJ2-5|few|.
TGCGCCAGCAGCTTGAGACCTTTTGAGACCCAGTACTTC
CASSLRPFETQYF
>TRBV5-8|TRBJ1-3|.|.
TGTGCCAGCGGTAGTGCGGTTCCTGGAAACACCATATATTTT
CASGSAVPGNTIYF
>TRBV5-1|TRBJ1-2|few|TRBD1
TGCGCCAGCAGCTTAAGGACAGGGAAGTTGACCGGCTATGGCTACACCTTC
CASSLRTGKLTGYGYTF
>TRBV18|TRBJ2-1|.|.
TGTGCCAGCTCACCACAGAATGGGAGATTCGTCAATGAGCAGTTCTTC
CASSPQNGRFVNEQFF
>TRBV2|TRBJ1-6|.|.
TGTGCCAGCAGTGAAGCGGGGCGCCAGGGGCGATCGTCACCCCTCCACTTT
CASSEAGRQGRSSPLHF